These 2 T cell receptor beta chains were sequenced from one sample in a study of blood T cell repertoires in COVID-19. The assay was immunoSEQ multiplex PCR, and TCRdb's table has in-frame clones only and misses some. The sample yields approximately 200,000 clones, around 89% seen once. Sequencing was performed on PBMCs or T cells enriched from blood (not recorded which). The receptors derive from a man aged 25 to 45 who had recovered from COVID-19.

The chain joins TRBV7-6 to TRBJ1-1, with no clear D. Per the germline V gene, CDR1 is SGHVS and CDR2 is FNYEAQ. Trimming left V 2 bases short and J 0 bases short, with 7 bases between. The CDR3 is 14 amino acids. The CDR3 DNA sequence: TGTGCCAGCAGCTTACAACCGGTGAACACTGAAGCTTTCTTT. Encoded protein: CASSLQPVNTEAFF.

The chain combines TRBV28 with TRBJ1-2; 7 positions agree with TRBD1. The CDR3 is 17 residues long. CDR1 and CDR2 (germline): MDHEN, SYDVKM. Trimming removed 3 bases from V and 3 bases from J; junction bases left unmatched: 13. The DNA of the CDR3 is TGTGCCAGCAGTTTGCCTATTTCCGACAGGGTCCACTATGGCTACACCTTC. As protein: CASSLPISDRVHYGYTF.